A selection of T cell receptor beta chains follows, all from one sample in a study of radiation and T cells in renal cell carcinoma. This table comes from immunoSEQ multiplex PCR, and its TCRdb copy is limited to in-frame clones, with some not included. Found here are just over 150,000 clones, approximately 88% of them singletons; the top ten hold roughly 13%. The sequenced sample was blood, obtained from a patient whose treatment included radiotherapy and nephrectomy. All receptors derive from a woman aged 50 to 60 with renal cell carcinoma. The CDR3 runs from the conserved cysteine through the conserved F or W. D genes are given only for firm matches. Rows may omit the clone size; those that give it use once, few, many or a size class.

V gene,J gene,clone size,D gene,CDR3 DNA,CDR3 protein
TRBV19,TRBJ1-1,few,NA,TGTGCCAGTAGTACACAGGCTTCCACTGAAGCTTTCTTT,CASSTQASTEAFF
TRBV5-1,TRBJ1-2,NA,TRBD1,TGCGCCAGCAGCCCGGGACAGGGGGCGTATGGCTACACCTTC,CASSPGQGAYGYTF
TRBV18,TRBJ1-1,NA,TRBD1,TGTGCCAGCTCCCCTTACCCACAACAGGGGGACGGGGAAGCTTTCTTT,CASSPYPQQGDGEAFF
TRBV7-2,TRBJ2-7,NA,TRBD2,TGTGCCTCCCGCGAAGACCTAGCGGGGATGAACGAGCAGTACTTC,CASREDLAGMNEQYF
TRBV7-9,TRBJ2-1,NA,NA,TGTGCCAGCAGTCCCGAATGGTATGAGCAGTTCTTC,CASSPEWYEQFF
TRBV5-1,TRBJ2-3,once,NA,TGCGCCAGCAGCGGGCGGACTACCAACACAGATACGCAGTATTTT,CASSGRTTNTDTQYF
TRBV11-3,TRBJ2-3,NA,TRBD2,TGTGCCAGCGGCCCCGGGGGGGCGGTAGATACGCAGTATTTT,CASGPGGAVDTQYF
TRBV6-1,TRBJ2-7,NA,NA,TGTGCCACCCAGGGGCCCGACGGCGAGCAGTACTTC,CATQGPDGEQYF
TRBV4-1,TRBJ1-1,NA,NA,TGCGCCAGCAGCCAAGATCAGGTGACGAACACTGAAGCTTTCTTT,CASSQDQVTNTEAFF
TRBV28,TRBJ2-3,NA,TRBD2,TGTGCCAGCAGCCTCTCTAGCGGGGGGGCGTTAGATACGCAGTATTTT,CASSLSSGGALDTQYF
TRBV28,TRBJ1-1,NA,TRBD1,TGTGCCAGCAGTCCTCCTTTGACAGGGTGGACTGAAGCTTTCTTT,CASSPPLTGWTEAFF
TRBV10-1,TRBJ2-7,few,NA,TGCGCCAGCACGGGAATTAGCTCCTACGAGCAGTACTTC,CASTGISSYEQYF
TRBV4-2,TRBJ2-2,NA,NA,TGTGCCAGCAGCCAGCCGGGAGCGGACGCCGGGGAGCTGTTTTTT,CASSQPGADAGELFF
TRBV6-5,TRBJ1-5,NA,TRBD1,TGTGCCAGCAGCGAGACAGGGGAATTTCAGCCCCAGCATTTT,CASSETGEFQPQHF
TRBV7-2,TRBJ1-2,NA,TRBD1,TGTGCCAGCAGGTCCCAGACAGGGATCGGCTACACCTTC,CASRSQTGIGYTF
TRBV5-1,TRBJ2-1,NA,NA,TGCGCCAGCAGCTTGGAATATCTAGGGAATGAGCAGTTCTTC,CASSLEYLGNEQFF
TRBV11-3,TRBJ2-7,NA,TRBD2,TGTGCCAGCAGCACCGGACTAGCGGGGGAGGAGCAGTACTTC,CASSTGLAGEEQYF
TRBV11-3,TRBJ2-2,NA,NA,TGTGCCAGCAGCTTACGAGATAACACCGGGGAGCTGTTTTTT,CASSLRDNTGELFF
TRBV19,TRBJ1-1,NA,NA,TGTGCCACCAGAGGGGGGCAGGGCTGGGGCACTGAAGCTTTCTTT,CATRGGQGWGTEAFF
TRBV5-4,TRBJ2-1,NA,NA,TGTGCCAGCAGCTTGCAGGGCTCCTACAATGAGCAGTTCTTC,CASSLQGSYNEQFF